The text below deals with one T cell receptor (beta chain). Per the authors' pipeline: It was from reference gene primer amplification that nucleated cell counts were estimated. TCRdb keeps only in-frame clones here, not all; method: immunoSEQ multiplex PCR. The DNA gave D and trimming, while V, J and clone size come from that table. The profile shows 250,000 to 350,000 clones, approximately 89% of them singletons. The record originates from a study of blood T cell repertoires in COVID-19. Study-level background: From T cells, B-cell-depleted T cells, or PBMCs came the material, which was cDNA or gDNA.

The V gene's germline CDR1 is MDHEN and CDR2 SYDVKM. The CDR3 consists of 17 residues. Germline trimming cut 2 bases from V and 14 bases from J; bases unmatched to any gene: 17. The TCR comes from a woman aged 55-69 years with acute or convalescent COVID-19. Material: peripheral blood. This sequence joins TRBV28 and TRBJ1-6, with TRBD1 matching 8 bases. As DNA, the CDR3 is TGTGCCAGCAGTTTAAGCCAGGGGGCGCCCGTCCCCCCCACCCTCCACTTT. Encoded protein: CASSLSQGAPVPPTLHF.